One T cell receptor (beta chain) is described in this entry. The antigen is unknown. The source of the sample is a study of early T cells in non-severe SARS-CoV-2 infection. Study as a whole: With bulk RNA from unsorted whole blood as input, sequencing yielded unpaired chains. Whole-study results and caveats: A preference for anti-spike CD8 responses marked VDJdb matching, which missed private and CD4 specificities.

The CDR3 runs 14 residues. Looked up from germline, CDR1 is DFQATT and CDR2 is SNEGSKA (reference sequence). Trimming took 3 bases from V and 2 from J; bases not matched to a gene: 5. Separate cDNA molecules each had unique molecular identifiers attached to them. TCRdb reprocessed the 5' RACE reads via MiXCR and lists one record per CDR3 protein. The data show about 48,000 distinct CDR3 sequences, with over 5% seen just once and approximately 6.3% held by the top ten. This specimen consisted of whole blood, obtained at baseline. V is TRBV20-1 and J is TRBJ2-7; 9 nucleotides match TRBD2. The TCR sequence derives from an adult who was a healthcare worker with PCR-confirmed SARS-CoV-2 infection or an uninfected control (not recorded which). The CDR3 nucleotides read TGCAGTGCTAGGCCCGGGACTAGCCCCTACGAGCAGTACTTC. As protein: CSARPGTSPYEQYF.